The clone carrying this TCR beta chain has more than one count but fewer than ten. This sample was included in a study of blood T cell repertoires in COVID-19. Study context: From T cells, B-cell-depleted T cells, or PBMCs came the material, which was cDNA or gDNA.

Repertoires were generated with immunoSEQ multiplex PCR, while TCRdb's copy carries only in-frame clones and drops some. The table has around 280,000 clones, around 85% seen once; the top ten hold 2.1%. This CDR3 has 16 amino acids. V was clipped by 5 bases and J by 8 bases; unmatched bases: 8. The germline V gene has CDR1 SGHAT and CDR2 FQNNGV. The chain links TRBV11-2 to TRBJ2-3; 15 nucleotides match TRBD2. The receptor comes from a woman under 40 who had recovered from COVID-19. Sequencing was performed on peripheral blood. CDR3 coding DNA: TGTGCCAGCAGCCTGGGACTAGCGGGGGGCCAGGGTACGCAGTATTTT. It codes for CASSLGLAGGQGTQYF.